The rows below give T cell receptor beta chains drawn from one sample of a study of blood T cells in healthy people across ages. MiXCR, applied by TCRdb to the 5' RACE reads, yields one record per CDR3 protein. In the table there are some 1.5 million distinct CDR3 sequences, roughly 27% of which are singletons. Input material: blood. The receptors shown here come from a woman younger than 45 in good health. Each CDR3 is given with its conserved first and last residue. D genes are given only for firm matches. A row's size may be missing; if present it is once, few, many or a size class.

TRBD1,TRBV24-1,-,TRBJ2-1,CATSDSGQPNYNEQFF,TGTGCCACCAGTGATTCGGGACAGCCAAACTACAATGAGCAGTTCTTC
TRBD1,TRBV7-6,-,TRBJ2-7,CASRDRGPLTEQYF,TGTGCCAGCAGGGATAGGGGGCCCCTTACCGAGCAGTACTTC
TRBD1,TRBV20-1,-,TRBJ1-5,CSALTGAKGNQPQHF,TGCAGTGCTCTGACAGGGGCAAAAGGCAATCAGCCCCAGCATTTT
TRBD1,TRBV20-1,-,TRBJ2-1,CSAWTGNNEQFF,TGCAGTGCTTGGACAGGGAACAATGAGCAGTTCTTC
TRBD1,TRBV28,few,TRBJ1-2,CASSSPTGWAYGYTF,TGTGCCAGCAGTTCACCGACAGGGTGGGCCTATGGCTACACCTTC
-,TRBV6-5,few,TRBJ2-2,CASSPSTNTGELFF,TGTGCCAGCAGTCCCTCGACGAACACCGGGGAGCTGTTTTTT
-,TRBV5-6,many,TRBJ2-7,CASSPRSTYEQYF,TGTGCCAGCAGCCCCCGGAGCACCTACGAGCAGTACTTC
-,TRBV12-3/TRBV12-4,few,TRBJ2-1,CASSFGFAERDEQFF,TGTGCCAGCAGTTTTGGGTTCGCGGAACGGGATGAGCAGTTCTTC
TRBD2,TRBV20-1,few,TRBJ2-3,CSLAGGTDTQYF,TGCAGCCTAGCGGGAGGCACAGATACGCAGTATTTT
TRBD1,TRBV28,few,TRBJ1-2,CASSPPAGTGGHGYTF,TGTGCCAGCAGCCCGCCGGCCGGGACAGGGGGCCACGGCTACACCTTC
TRBD2,TRBV20-1,-,TRBJ2-3,CSASSGRGTDTQYF,TGCAGTGCTAGTAGCGGGAGAGGGACAGATACGCAGTATTTT
-,TRBV29-1,many,TRBJ2-1,CSVEEWDYNEQFF,TGCAGCGTTGAAGAATGGGATTACAATGAGCAGTTCTTC
-,TRBV28,many,TRBJ2-7,CASSEAVGDLGEQYF,TGTGCCAGCAGCGAAGCTGTGGGCGACTTGGGGGAGCAGTACTTC
TRBD2,TRBV5-1,-,TRBJ2-1,CASIPLRGGKQFF,TGCGCCAGCATCCCGTTGCGGGGGGGGAAGCAGTTCTTC
-,TRBV2,few,TRBJ2-5,CASTSPGARQETQYF,TGTGCCAGCACCTCACCAGGGGCTAGGCAAGAGACCCAGTACTTC
TRBD2,TRBV29-1,-,TRBJ2-5,CSVDGLAEMGTQYF,TGCAGCGTTGACGGGCTAGCGGAGATGGGGACCCAGTACTTC
TRBD2,TRBV20-1,-,TRBJ2-3,CIARGPAGGPTDTQYF,TGTATTGCTAGGGGCCCCGCGGGGGGGCCAACAGATACGCAGTATTTT
-,TRBV29-1,few,TRBJ2-5,CSAFRGETQYF,TGCAGCGCTTTCAGGGGAGAGACCCAGTACTTC
-,TRBV3-1,-,TRBJ2-4,CASSQRGENIQYF,TGTGCCAGCAGCCAGCGAGGGGAAAACATTCAGTACTTC
-,TRBV28,few,TRBJ1-2,CASSGSLGLPSNYGYTF,TGTGCCAGCAGCGGATCCTTGGGACTTCCTTCTAACTATGGCTACACCTTC
-,TRBV12-5,few,TRBJ2-7,CASGLGQGGSHEQYF,TGTGCTAGTGGTTTGGGCCAAGGGGGTTCCCACGAGCAGTACTTC
-,TRBV10-3,-,TRBJ2-1,CAISEMSGAYNEQFF,TGTGCCATCAGTGAGATGTCAGGGGCCTACAATGAGCAGTTCTTC
-,TRBV5-1,once,TRBJ1-1,CTSSLPATEAFF,TGCACCAGCAGCTTACCGGCAACTGAAGCTTTCTTT
TRBD2,TRBV20-1,many,TRBJ2-7,CSAPASGLKEQYF,TGCAGTGCTCCCGCTAGCGGTTTAAAGGAGCAGTACTTC
-,TRBV4-1,-,TRBJ1-2,CASSQVTGAPSYYGYTF,TGCGCCAGCAGCCAAGTGACAGGCGCCCCCTCTTACTATGGCTACACCTTC
-,TRBV10-1,few,TRBJ1-1,CASSESRVGAFF,TGCGCCAGCAGTGAGTCGAGGGTAGGTGCTTTCTTT
TRBD2,TRBV20-1,-,TRBJ2-7,CSMGLALIEQYF,TGCAGCATGGGACTAGCGCTGATTGAGCAGTACTTC
TRBD2,TRBV5-1,few,TRBJ2-1,CASSLDDSGIREEQFF,TGCGCCAGCAGCCTGGACGATAGCGGGATTAGAGAAGAGCAGTTCTTC
-,TRBV20-1,-,TRBJ1-2,CSTFTGKSYTF,TGCAGTACTTTTACAGGGAAGAGCTACACCTTC